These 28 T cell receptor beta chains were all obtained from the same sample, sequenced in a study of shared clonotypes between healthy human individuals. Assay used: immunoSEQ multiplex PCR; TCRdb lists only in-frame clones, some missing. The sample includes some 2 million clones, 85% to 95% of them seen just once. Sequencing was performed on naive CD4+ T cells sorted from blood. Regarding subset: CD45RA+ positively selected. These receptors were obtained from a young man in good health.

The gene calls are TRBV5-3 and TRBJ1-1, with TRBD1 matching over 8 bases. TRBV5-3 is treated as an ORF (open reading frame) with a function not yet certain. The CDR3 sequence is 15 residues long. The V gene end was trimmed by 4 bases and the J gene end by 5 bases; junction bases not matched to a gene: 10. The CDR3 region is CARSPWTGWWTEAFF. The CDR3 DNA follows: TGTGCCAGAAGCCCATGGACAGGGTGGTGGACTGAAGCTTTCTTT.

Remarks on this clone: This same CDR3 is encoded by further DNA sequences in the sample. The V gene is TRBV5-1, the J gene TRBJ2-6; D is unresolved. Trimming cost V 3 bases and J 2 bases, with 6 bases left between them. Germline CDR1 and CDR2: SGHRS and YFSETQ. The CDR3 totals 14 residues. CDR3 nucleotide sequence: TGCGCCAGCAGCTCAGGAGCTGGGGCCAACGTCCTGACTTTC. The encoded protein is CASSSGAGANVLTF. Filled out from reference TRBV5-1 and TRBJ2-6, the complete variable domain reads KAGVTQTPRYLIKTRGQQVTLSCSPISGHRSVSWYQQTPGQGLQFLFEYFSETQRNKGNFPGRFSGRQFSNSRSEMNVSTLELGDSALYLCASSSGAGANVLTFGAGSRLTVL.

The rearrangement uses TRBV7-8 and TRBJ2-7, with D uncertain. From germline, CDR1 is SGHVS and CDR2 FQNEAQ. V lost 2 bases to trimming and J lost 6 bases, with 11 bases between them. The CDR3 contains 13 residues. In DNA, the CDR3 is TGTGCCAGCAGCTTATATAGGGAAACCGAGCAGTACTTC. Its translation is CASSLYRETEQYF.

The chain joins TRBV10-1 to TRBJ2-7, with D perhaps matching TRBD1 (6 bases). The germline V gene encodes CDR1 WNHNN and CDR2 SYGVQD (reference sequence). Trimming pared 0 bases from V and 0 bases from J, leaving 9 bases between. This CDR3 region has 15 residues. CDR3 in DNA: TGCGCCAGCAGTGAGTCAACAGGGACCTCCTACGAGCAGTACTTC. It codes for CASSESTGTSYEQYF.

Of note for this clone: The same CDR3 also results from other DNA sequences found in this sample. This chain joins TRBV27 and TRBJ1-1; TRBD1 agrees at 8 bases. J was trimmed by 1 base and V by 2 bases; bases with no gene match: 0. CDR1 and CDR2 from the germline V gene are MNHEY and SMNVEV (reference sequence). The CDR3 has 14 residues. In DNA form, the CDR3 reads TGTGCCAGCAGTTTAGGGACAGGGAACACTGAAGCTTTCTTT. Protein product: CASSLGTGNTEAFF.

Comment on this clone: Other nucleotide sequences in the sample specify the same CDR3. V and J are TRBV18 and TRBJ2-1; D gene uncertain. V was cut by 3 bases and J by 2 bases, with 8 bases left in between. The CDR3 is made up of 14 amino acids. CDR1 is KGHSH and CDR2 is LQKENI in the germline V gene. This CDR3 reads CASSPDRAYNEQFF. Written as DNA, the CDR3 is TGTGCCAGCTCACCGGATCGAGCCTACAATGAGCAGTTCTTC.

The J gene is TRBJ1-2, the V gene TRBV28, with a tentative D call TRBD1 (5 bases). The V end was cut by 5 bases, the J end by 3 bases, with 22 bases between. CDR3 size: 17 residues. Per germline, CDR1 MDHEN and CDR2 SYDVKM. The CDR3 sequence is CASSTPDGTKVHYGYTF. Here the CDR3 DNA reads TGTGCCAGCAGTACCCCCGACGGGACGAAGGTGCACTATGGCTACACCTTC.

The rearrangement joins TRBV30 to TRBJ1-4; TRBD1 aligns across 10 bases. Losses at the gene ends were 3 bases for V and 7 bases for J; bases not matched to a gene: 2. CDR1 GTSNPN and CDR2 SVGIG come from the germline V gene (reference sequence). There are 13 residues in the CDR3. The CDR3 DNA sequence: TGTGCCTGGAGGGGACAGGGGCTTGAAAAACTGTTTTTT. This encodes CAWRGQGLEKLFF.

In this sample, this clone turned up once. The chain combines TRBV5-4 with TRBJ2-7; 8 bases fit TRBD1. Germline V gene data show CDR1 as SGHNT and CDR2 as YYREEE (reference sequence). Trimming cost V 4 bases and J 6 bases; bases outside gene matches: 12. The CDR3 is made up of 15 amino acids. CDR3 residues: CASSKRDRPPVEQYF. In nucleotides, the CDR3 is TGTGCCAGCAGCAAACGGGACAGGCCGCCGGTCGAGCAGTACTTC.

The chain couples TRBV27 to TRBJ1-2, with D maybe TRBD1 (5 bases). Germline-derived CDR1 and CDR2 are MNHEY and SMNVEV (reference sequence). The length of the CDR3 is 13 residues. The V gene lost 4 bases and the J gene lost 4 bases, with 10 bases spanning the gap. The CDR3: CASSSGGFYGYTF. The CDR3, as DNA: TGTGCCAGCAGTTCCGGGGGGTTCTATGGCTACACCTTC.

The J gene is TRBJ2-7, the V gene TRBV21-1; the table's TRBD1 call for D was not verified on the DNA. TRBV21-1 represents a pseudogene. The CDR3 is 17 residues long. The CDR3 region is CASSNCFRDTSSYEQYF. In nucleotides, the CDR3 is TGTGCCAGCAGCAATTGCTTCCGGGACACCAGCTCCTACGAGCAGTACTTC.

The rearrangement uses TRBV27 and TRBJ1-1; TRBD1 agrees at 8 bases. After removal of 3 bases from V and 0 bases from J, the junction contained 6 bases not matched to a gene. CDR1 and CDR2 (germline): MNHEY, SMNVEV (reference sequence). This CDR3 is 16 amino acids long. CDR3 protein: CASSFVRGRMNTEAFF. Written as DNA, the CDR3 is TGTGCCAGCAGTTTCGTCAGGGGGCGGATGAACACTGAAGCTTTCTTT.

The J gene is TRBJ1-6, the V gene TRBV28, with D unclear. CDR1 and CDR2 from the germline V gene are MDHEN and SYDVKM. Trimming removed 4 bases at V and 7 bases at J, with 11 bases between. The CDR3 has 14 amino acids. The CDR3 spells CASSYPGKNSPLHF. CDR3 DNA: TGTGCCAGCAGTTACCCGGGGAAAAATTCACCCCTCCACTTT.

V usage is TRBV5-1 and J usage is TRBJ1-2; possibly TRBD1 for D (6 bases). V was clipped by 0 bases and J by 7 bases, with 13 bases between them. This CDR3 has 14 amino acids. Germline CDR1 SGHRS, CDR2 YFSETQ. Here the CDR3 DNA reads TGCGCCAGCAGCTTGGATACAGGGAACCCTGGCTACACCTTC. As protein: CASSLDTGNPGYTF.

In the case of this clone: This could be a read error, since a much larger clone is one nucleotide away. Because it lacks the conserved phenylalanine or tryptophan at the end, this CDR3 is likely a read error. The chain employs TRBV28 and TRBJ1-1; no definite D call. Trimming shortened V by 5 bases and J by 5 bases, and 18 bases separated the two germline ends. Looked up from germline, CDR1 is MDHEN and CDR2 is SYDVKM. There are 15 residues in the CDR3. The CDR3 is CASSALRRVGTEAFL. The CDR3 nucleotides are TGTGCCAGCAGTGCCCTCCGAAGGGTTGGAACTGAAGCTTTCCTT.

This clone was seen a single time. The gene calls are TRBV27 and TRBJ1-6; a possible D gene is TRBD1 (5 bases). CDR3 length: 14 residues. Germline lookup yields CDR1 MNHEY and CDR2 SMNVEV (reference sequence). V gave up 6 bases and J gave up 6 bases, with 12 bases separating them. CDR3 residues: CASSVLRGNSPLHF. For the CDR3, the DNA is TGTGCCAGCAGCGTACTTAGGGGTAATTCACCCCTCCACTTT.

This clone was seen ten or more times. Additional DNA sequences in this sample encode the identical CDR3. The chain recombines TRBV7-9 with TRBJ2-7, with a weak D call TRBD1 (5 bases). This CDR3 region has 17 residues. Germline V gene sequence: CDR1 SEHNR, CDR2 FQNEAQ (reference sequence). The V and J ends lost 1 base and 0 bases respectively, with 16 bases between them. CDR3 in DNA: TGTGCCAGCAGCTTAGGTTTACGGCGACAGAGCTCCTACGAGCAGTACTTC. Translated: CASSLGLRRQSSYEQYF.

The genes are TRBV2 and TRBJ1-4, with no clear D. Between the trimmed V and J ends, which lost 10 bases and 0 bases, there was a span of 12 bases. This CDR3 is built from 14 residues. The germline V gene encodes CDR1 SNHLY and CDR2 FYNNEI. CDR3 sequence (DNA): TGTGCCACCACCCGGGAGGCAACTAATGAAAAACTGTTTTTT. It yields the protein CATTREATNEKLFF.

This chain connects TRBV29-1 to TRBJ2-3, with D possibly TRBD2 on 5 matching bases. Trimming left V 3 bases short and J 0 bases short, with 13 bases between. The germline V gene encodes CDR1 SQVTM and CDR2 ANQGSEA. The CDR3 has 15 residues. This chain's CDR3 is CSVESSGASTDTQYF. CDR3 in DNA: TGCAGCGTTGAGTCCAGCGGAGCTAGCACAGATACGCAGTATTTT.

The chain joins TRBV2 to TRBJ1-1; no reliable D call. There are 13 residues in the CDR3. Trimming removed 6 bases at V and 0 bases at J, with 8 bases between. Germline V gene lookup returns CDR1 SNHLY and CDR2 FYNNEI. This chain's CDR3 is CASRKDLNTEAFF. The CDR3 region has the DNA TGTGCCAGCAGGAAGGATTTGAACACTGAAGCTTTCTTT.

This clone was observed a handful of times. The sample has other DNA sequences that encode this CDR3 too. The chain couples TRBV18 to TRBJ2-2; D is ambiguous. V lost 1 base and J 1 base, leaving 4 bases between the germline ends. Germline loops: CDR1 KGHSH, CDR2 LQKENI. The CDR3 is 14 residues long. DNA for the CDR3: TGTGCCAGCTCACCACAGGGGAACACCGGGGAGCTGTTTTTT. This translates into CASSPQGNTGELFF.

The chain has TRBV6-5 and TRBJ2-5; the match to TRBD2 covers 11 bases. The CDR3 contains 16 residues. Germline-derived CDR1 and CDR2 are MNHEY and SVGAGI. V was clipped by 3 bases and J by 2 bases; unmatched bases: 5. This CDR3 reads CASSYSGRVTQETQYF. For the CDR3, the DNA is TGTGCCAGCAGTTATAGCGGGAGGGTCACACAAGAGACCCAGTACTTC.

The CDR3 nucleotides are TGTGCCAGCAGTTCCACGGAGCAGGGCGGCCAGACCCAGTACTTC. Amino acid sequence: CASSSTEQGGQTQYF. The genes are TRBV7-9 and TRBJ2-5, with D perhaps TRBD1 (5 bases). The CDR3 is 15 residues long. Deletions cut 6 bases from V and 6 bases from J, with 20 bases between. The germline gives CDR1 SEHNR, CDR2 FQNEAQ (reference sequence). Based on the CDR3 plus reference TRBV7-9 and TRBJ2-5, the full variable domain is DTGVSQNPRHKITKRGQNVTFRCDPISEHNRLYWYRQTLGQGPEFLTYFQNEAQLEKSRLLSDRFSAERPKGSFSTLEIQRTEQGDSAMYLCASSSTEQGGQTQYFGPGTRLLVL.

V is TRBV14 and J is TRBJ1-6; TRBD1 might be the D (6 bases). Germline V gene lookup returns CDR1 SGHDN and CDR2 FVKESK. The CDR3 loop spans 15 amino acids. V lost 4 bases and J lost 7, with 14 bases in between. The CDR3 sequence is CASSPSTGGNSPLHF. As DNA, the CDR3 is TGTGCCAGCAGCCCATCGACAGGCGGGAATTCACCCCTCCACTTT. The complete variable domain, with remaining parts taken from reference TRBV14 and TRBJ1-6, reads EAGVTQFPSHSVIEKGQTVTLRCDPISGHDNLYWYRRVMGKEIKFLLHFVKESKQDESGMPNNRFLAERTGGTYSTLKVQPAELEDSGVYFCASSPSTGGNSPLHFGNGTRLTVT.

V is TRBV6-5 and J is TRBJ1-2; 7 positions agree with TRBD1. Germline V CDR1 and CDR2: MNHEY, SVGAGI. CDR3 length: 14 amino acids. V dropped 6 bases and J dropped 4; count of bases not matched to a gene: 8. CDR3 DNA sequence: TGTGCCAGCAGCTCCCCTAGACAGGGCTATGGCTACACCTTC. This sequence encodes CASSSPRQGYGYTF.

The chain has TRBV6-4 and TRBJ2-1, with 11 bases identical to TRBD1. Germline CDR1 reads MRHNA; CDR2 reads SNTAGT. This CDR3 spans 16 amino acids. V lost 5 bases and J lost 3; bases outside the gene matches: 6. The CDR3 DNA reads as TGTGCCAGCAGTTATACCGGGACAGGGGGCTACAATGAGCAGTTCTTC. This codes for CASSYTGTGGYNEQFF.

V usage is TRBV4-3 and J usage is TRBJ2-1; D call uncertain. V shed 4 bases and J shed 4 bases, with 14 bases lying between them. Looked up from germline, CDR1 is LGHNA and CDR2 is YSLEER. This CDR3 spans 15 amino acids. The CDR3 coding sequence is TGCGCCAGCAGCCGGGTGGTAGCCCCGTACAATGAGCAGTTCTTC. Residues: CASSRVVAPYNEQFF.

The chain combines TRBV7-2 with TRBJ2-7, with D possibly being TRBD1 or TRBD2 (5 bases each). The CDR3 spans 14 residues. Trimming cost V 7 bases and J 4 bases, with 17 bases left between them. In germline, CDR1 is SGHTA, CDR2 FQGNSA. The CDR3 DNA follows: TGTGCCAGCAATCCCTCCGGGAAGGGGTACGAGCAGTACTTC. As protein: CASNPSGKGYEQYF.